Shown below are 32 T cell receptor beta chains from a single sample sequenced in a study of tumor and adjacent non-tumor tissue in lung cancer. The template was RNA from unsorted bulk tissue. This non-tumor lung sample came from over 3 cm beyond the tumor edge. The library came from three nested PCR rounds adapted from ARM-PCR protocols. TCRdb used MiXCR to reprocess the multiplex PCR reads, holding one entry per CDR3 protein. The profile shows some 100,000 distinct CDR3 sequences, 55% to 65% of them singletons. The specimen sequenced was distant non-tumor lung tissue. These TCRs come from a man aged 25-40 years with non-small cell lung cancer.

As to this clonotype: Relative to the germline gene, one junction end is altered; a read error may explain this. CDR3 sequence: CASSVPSGRENGQFF. The CDR3 DNA follows: TGTGCCAGCAGTGTGCCTAGCGGGAGAGAGAATGGGCAGTTCTTC. The chain carries TRBV2 and TRBJ2-1; 10 nucleotides align to TRBD2. The CDR3 is 15 residues long. Germline CDR1 is SNHLY and CDR2 is FYNNEI.

As for this clonotype: Given a much more abundant clone one base away, this may be a read error. The V and J genes are TRBV10-3 and TRBJ2-1; TRBD2 aligns across 7 bases. Germline V gene data show CDR1 as ENHRY and CDR2 as SYGVKD. Germline trimming cut 10 bases from V and 0 bases from J; bases unmatched to any gene: 6. The CDR3 length is 14 residues. CDR3 sequence reads: CATATGGSYNEQFF. In nucleotides, the CDR3 is TGTGCCACTGCGACGGGGGGCTCCTACAATGAGCAGTTCTTC.

This clonotype was picked up many times. The chain uses TRBV20-1 and TRBJ1-5, with 9 bases that match TRBD1. The CDR3 consists of 15 residues. The V gene end was trimmed by 1 base and the J gene end by 6 bases; junction bases not matched to a gene: 7. Germline V gene sequence: CDR1 DFQATT, CDR2 SNEGSKA (reference sequence). The CDR3 is CSARGGTGQGQPQHF. CDR3 nucleotides: TGCAGTGCTAGAGGCGGGACAGGGCAGGGTCAGCCCCAGCATTTT.

This clonotype was seen a handful of times. A much more abundant neighbour one base away suggests this may be a read error. The chain recombines TRBV4-3 with TRBJ2-7, with TRBD2 identical over 9 bases. Germline V gives CDR1 LGHNA, CDR2 YSLEER. This CDR3 comprises 17 residues. CDR3 DNA sequence: TGCGACAGCAGCCTTTGGGAGGGGGCTAGCGGGGACGGCGAGCAGTACTTC. It translates to CDSSLWEGASGDGEQYF.

On this clonotype itself: One end of the junction varies from germline; a read error may be responsible. This chain connects TRBV20-1 to TRBJ1-2, with D perhaps TRBD1 (5 bases). Germline CDR1 reads DFQATT; CDR2 reads SNEGSKA (reference sequence). CDR3 length: 16 amino acids. This CDR3 is CSAKDSGSGANYGYAF. The CDR3, as DNA: TGCAGTGCTAAAGATTCAGGGAGCGGAGCTAACTATGGCTACGCCTTC.

The count of this clonotype is one. The germline gene is not matched at one end of the junction; a read error may be the cause. The chain joins TRBV29-1 to TRBJ2-7; tentatively, D is TRBD2 (5 bases). CDR1 is SQVTM and CDR2 is ANQGSEA in the germline V gene. This CDR3 has 12 residues. The CDR3 region is CSVGDGVDERYF. The CDR3 nucleotides are TGCAGCGTTGGTGACGGGGTGGACGAGCGGTACTTC.

This clonotype was counted many times. The chain uses TRBV24-1 and TRBJ2-1, with 9 bases lining up with TRBD2. This CDR3 is built from 16 residues. V shed 4 bases, J shed 7 bases, and the junction held 10 bases outside the gene matches. Germline V gene lookup returns CDR1 KGHDR and CDR2 SFDVKD. The CDR3 protein is CATSDHLAGFWNEQFF. DNA of the CDR3: TGTGCCACCAGTGACCATCTAGCGGGGTTTTGGAATGAGCAGTTCTTC.

This clonotype was seen ten or more times. The chain couples TRBV4-2 to TRBJ1-2; 8 bases align to TRBD1. Germline CDR1 LGHNA, CDR2 YNFKEQ. The CDR3 has 16 residues. V was clipped by 0 bases and J by 4 bases; unmatched bases: 7. In DNA form, the CDR3 reads TGTGCCAGCAGCCAAGAGGGGGGACAGGCGGGCTATGGCTACACCTTC. It yields the protein CASSQEGGQAGYGYTF.

As for this clonotype: Compared with germline, one end of the junction differs, possibly owing to a read error. DNA of the CDR3: TGTGCCGGCAGCTCCCCCGGGACACCACAAGAGACCCAGTACTTT. Its translation: CAGSSPGTPQETQYF. The V call is TRBV11-2, the J call TRBJ2-5, with D maybe TRBD1 (6 bases). Germline V gene sequence: CDR1 SGHAT, CDR2 FQNNGV. The CDR3 runs 15 residues.

This clonotype has a count of ten or more. The chain recombines TRBV6-5 with TRBJ2-7; a possible D gene is TRBD1 (6 bases). V was clipped by 5 bases and J by 2 bases, with 10 bases between them. The CDR3 sequence is 13 residues long. Per germline, CDR1 MNHEY and CDR2 SVGAGI. The CDR3 is CASSTGTPYEQYF. CDR3 nucleotides: TGTGCCAGCAGTACCGGGACACCCTACGAGCAGTACTTC.

As for this clonotype: An end of the junction does not agree with germline; a read error may underlie this. The CDR3 region is CVSSFSGSNEQFF. CDR3 coding DNA: TGTGTCAGCAGCTTTAGCGGATCCAATGAGCAGTTCTTC. The chain joins TRBV11-3 to TRBJ2-1, with D perhaps TRBD2 (6 bases). CDR1 is SGHNT and CDR2 is YENEEA in the germline V gene. The CDR3 extends over 13 amino acids. The whole variable domain, remainder taken from reference TRBV11-3 and TRBJ2-1, is EAGVVQSPRYKIIEKKQPVAFWCNPISGHNTLYWYLQNLGQGPELLIRYENEEAVDDSQLPKDRFSAERLKGVDSTLKIQPAELGDSAVYLCVSSFSGSNEQFFGPGTRLTVL.

About this clonotype itself: At one end the junction does not follow the germline gene, possibly because of a read error. The J gene is TRBJ2-2, the V gene TRBV10-2; unclear D gene. The CDR3 is 13 residues long. Germline loops: CDR1 WSHSY, CDR2 SAAADI. The CDR3 sequence is CASSARNTGELFF. DNA for the CDR3: TGCGCCAGTAGTGCCAGGAACACCGGGGAGCTGTTTTTT.

Concerning this clonotype itself: The junction and the germline gene differ at one end; a read error may be behind it. V usage is TRBV12-3 or TRBV12-4 and J usage is TRBJ2-3; TRBD2 aligns across 9 bases. The CDR3 sequence is 13 residues long. The CDR3 sequence is CAGSGSVRDTLYF. The CDR3 bases are TGTGCCGGTAGCGGGAGTGTGAGGGATACGCTGTATTTT.

The chain is built from TRBV5-1 and TRBJ2-1, with D tentatively TRBD1 (5 bases). The CDR3 is 15 residues long. The germline V gene encodes CDR1 SGHRS and CDR2 YFSETQ. The V end was cut by 0 bases, the J end by 5 bases, with 12 bases between. The CDR3 nucleotides read TGCGCCAGCAGCTTGGGGCAGGGCACCCACAATGAGCAGTTCTTC. Protein product: CASSLGQGTHNEQFF.

The chain employs TRBV4-1 and TRBJ2-2; possibly TRBD1 for D (5 bases). The CDR3 extends over 17 amino acids. Trimming took off 5 bases at V and 7 bases at J, with 23 bases between the two ends. CDR1 and CDR2 from the germline V gene are MGHRA and YSYEKL. The CDR3 coding sequence is TGCGCCAGCAGCAGACCGAATGGATGTACAGGAAACGGGGAGCTGTTTTTT. Amino acids: CASSRPNGCTGNGELFF.

This clonotype was counted between two and nine times. Since a much larger clone is just one base distant, this may be a read error. The CDR3 region has the DNA TGTGCCAGCAGCCTGACAGGGGAGGGGAACGATCAGTACTTC. It codes for CASSLTGEGNDQYF. V and J are TRBV12-3 or TRBV12-4 and TRBJ2-7, with a possible D match to TRBD1 (8 bases). The CDR3 runs 14 residues.

CDR3 loop: CYSSITGVTEAFF. In nucleotides, the CDR3 is TGTTACAGCAGCATTACAGGGGTCACTGAAGCTTTCTTT. The chain uses TRBV5-5 and TRBJ1-1, with 7 bases aligning to TRBD1. Germline V gene sequence: CDR1 SGHKS, CDR2 YYEKEE (reference sequence). The CDR3 totals 13 residues.

As regards this clonotype: A read error may account for a junction end that differs from germline. V is TRBV20-1 and J is TRBJ2-1; possibly TRBD1 for D (6 bases). The CDR3 has 15 amino acids. Per the germline V gene, CDR1 is DFQATT and CDR2 is SNEGSKA (reference sequence). The DNA of the CDR3 is TGCAGTGTTAGAGATCTGGGGGCCAATTACAATGAGCAGTTCTTC. This gives the protein CSVRDLGANYNEQFF.

For this clonotype: Since a much larger clone is just one base distant, this may be a read error. The chain links TRBV12-3 or TRBV12-4 to TRBJ2-7; a weak D match, TRBD1 (6 bases). This CDR3 has 12 amino acids. The CDR3 DNA sequence: TGTGCTACGGGGCAGGGGAATATGGAGCAGTACTTC. Its protein is CATGQGNMEQYF.

J is TRBJ2-3 and V is TRBV29-1; 8 bases are a match to TRBD2. From germline, CDR1 is SQVTM and CDR2 ANQGSEA. The ends lost 0 bases at V and 4 bases at J; junction bases unmatched: 6. The CDR3 is 15 residues long. The CDR3 sequence is CSVEDHTGGSDTQYF. The CDR3 DNA follows: TGCAGCGTTGAAGATCATACGGGAGGGTCAGATACGCAGTATTTT.

Concerning this clonotype: Germline and junction disagree at one end, which may indicate a read error. This chain joins TRBV20-1 and TRBJ1-1, with 7 bases that match TRBD1. CDR3 size: 14 residues. In germline, CDR1 is DFQATT, CDR2 SNEGSKA (reference sequence). CDR3 loop: CNARGDRGNTEVFF. The CDR3 bases are TGCAATGCTAGAGGGGACAGAGGGAACACTGAAGTTTTCTTT.

The CDR3 DNA reads as TGTGCCAACATCCTCAACAGGAATGAGCAGTTCTTC. Translation gives CANILNRNEQFF. The chain couples TRBV11-3 to TRBJ2-1; TRBD1 might be the D (5 bases). Trimming removed 10 bases at V and 7 bases at J, with 14 bases between. The CDR3 contains 12 residues. CDR1 is SGHNT, CDR2 YENEEA, per germline. Full variable domain (outside the CDR3, taken from reference TRBV11-3 and TRBJ2-1): EAGVVQSPRYKIIEKKQPVAFWCNPISGHNTLYWYLQNLGQGPELLIRYENEEAVDDSQLPKDRFSAERLKGVDSTLKIQPAELGDSAVYLCANILNRNEQFFGPGTRLTVL.

In regard to this clonotype: A junction end diverges from the germline sequence, so it may reflect a read error. The V and J genes are TRBV11-2 and TRBJ1-6; TRBD1 aligns across 9 bases. The CDR3 is 16 amino acids. Germline CDR1 reads SGHAT; CDR2 reads FQNNGV. CDR3 sequence (DNA): TGTGCCAGCAGTTTGACCACCGGGACAGGGAATTCACCCCTCCAATTT. Amino acids: CASSLTTGTGNSPLQF.

The chain recombines TRBV7-8 with TRBJ2-5; D is perhaps TRBD2 (5 bases). In germline, CDR1 is SGHVS, CDR2 FQNEAQ. The V and J ends lost 0 bases and 7 bases respectively, with 9 bases between them. This CDR3 has 13 residues. CDR3 in DNA: TGTGCCAGCAGCTTAGCAGAGGGAGCGACCCAGTACTTC. It yields the protein CASSLAEGATQYF.

Regarding this clonotype: An end of the junction does not agree with germline; a read error may underlie this. The rearrangement joins TRBV20-1 to TRBJ2-3, with 9 positions matching TRBD2. This CDR3 has 15 amino acids. Per the germline V gene, CDR1 is DFQATT and CDR2 is SNEGSKA (reference sequence). The CDR3 DNA follows: TGCAGTGCCAGTAGTCGGCGGGAGGGCACAGTTACGCACTATTTT. Amino acid sequence: CSASSRREGTVTHYF.

To note about this clonotype: Compared with germline, one end of the junction differs, possibly owing to a read error. The CDR3 reads CASSRTSGYYEQFF. In DNA, the CDR3 is TGTGCCAGCAGCCGAACTAGCGGCTACTATGAGCAGTTCTTC. The V and J genes are TRBV11-2 and TRBJ2-1; 8 bases are a match to TRBD2. CDR1 is SGHAT and CDR2 is FQNNGV in the germline V gene. The CDR3 is 14 residues long.

Comment on this clonotype: It may be a read error: a sequence one base away is much more abundant. The J gene is TRBJ2-6, the V gene TRBV4-1; a weak D match, TRBD2 (6 bases). V was pared by 4 bases and J by 0 bases, with 13 bases between. There are 17 residues in the CDR3. Germline CDR1 reads MGHRA; CDR2 reads YSYEKL. CDR3 nucleotide sequence: TGCGCCAGCAGCCCAAATCGGGACTTCTCTGGGGCCAACGTCCTGACTTTC. Translation: CASSPNRDFSGANVLTF.

This clonotype was observed a handful of times. This sequence joins TRBV7-8 and TRBJ2-3; possibly TRBD1 or TRBD2 for D (5 bases each). Deletions cut 7 bases from V and 11 bases from J, with 13 bases between. This CDR3 spans 11 amino acids. CDR1 is SGHVS and CDR2 is FQNEAQ in the germline V gene. The CDR3 spells CASNSGPGQYF. The CDR3 DNA reads as TGTGCCAGCAACTCGGGACCCGGGCAGTATTTT.

Comment on this clonotype: The conserved phenylalanine or tryptophan normally closing the CDR3 is absent here, so this likely arose from a read error. The chain couples TRBV12-3 or TRBV12-4 to TRBJ2-7; D call uncertain. The CDR3 is 12 residues long. The CDR3 sequence: CTGSLGTYEQYL. The DNA of the CDR3 is TGTACTGGCAGTTTGGGGACCTACGAGCAGTACTTA.

About this clonotype itself: A junction end diverges from the germline sequence, so it may reflect a read error. The chain links TRBV6-5 to TRBJ2-5, with 7 bases lining up with TRBD1. Germline V gives CDR1 MNHEY, CDR2 SVGAGI. CDR3 size: 15 residues. CDR3 region: CANSPWTGQEMTQYF. Written as DNA, the CDR3 is TGTGCCAACAGTCCCTGGACAGGACAAGAGATGACCCAGTACTTC.

The rearrangement uses TRBV11-1 and TRBJ2-1; 7 nucleotides match TRBD1. The CDR3 is 15 amino acids. The ends lost 9 bases at V and 9 bases at J; junction bases unmatched: 17. Per germline, CDR1 SGHAT and CDR2 FQDESV (reference sequence). The CDR3 nucleotides read TGTGCCAGGAGCCTGACAGGGTCCATGTCCGCTGAGCAGTTCTTC. Translated, it gives CARSLTGSMSAEQFF.

The sample holds one count of this clonotype. V usage is TRBV20-1 and J usage is TRBJ2-3; D unresolved. Germline V gene sequence: CDR1 DFQATT, CDR2 SNEGSKA (reference sequence). Trimming removed 6 bases at V and 0 bases at J, with 13 bases between. The CDR3 loop spans 14 amino acids. The CDR3 region is CSAPSATSTDTQYF. The CDR3 DNA is TGCAGTGCCCCCTCGGCTACTAGCACAGATACGCAGTATTTT.